Below, 21 T cell receptor beta chains from the same sample are listed, as sequenced in a study of monozygotic twins with inflammatory bowel disease. TCRdb reanalyzed the 5' RACE reads and collapses them to one entry per CDR3 protein, without DNA. The table lists approximately 100,000 distinct CDR3 sequences. The sequencing sample was made of blood. These receptors were collected from a human donor with ulcerative colitis or Crohn's disease, or a healthy co-twin of an affected twin (not recorded which).

J is TRBJ1-2 and V is TRBV6-5; TCRdb reports TRBD1, a call that lacks DNA to check it against. Per germline, CDR1 MNHEY and CDR2 SVGAGI. The CDR3 consists of 14 residues. CDR3 loop: CASSLGVMSYGYTF.

This sequence joins TRBV12-3 or TRBV12-4 and TRBJ2-7; the D call from TCRdb, TRBD2, cannot be confirmed without DNA. This CDR3 is built from 15 residues. The CDR3 here is CASSLVSGEGYEQYF.

The chain links TRBV7-9 to TRBJ1-2. Germline CDR1 SEHNR, CDR2 FQNEAQ (reference sequence). CDR3 length: 11 amino acids. CDR3: CASGLEGGYTF.

The rearrangement joins TRBV18 to TRBJ2-5; the TCRdb call, TRBD1, lacks DNA for checking. From germline, CDR1 is KGHSH and CDR2 LQKENI. The CDR3 loop spans 15 amino acids. This CDR3 is CASSPPYRGQETQYF. Supplemented by reference TRBV18 and TRBJ2-5, the full variable domain reads NAGVMQNPRHLVRRRGQEARLRCSPMKGHSHVYWYRQLPEEGLKFMVYLQKENIIDESGMPKERFSAEFPKEGPSILRIQQVVRGDSAAYFCASSPPYRGQETQYFGPGTRLLVL.

The chain uses TRBV3-1 and TRBJ1-4. This CDR3 is 14 amino acids long. Germline-derived CDR1 and CDR2 are LGHDT and YNNKEL (reference sequence). The CDR3 loop is CASSQDLTNEKLFF.

This rearrangement joins TRBV7-9 to TRBJ2-2. CDR1 is SEHNR and CDR2 is FQNEAQ in the germline V gene (reference sequence). CDR3 length equals 16 residues. The CDR3 protein is CASSLAATKNTGELFF.

The V gene is TRBV27, the J gene TRBJ2-1; TCRdb proposes TRBD2, but this gene call is untestable without DNA. Germline V gene lookup returns CDR1 MNHEY and CDR2 SMNVEV (reference sequence). The CDR3 totals 17 residues. CDR3: CASSSLPLAGLYNEQFF.

The J gene is TRBJ1-4, the V gene TRBV12-3 or TRBV12-4. The CDR3 loop spans 11 amino acids. The CDR3 loop reads CASSKSEKLFF.

The V and J genes are TRBV28 and TRBJ2-1; lacking DNA, the TRBD2 call made by TCRdb goes unchecked. CDR1 MDHEN and CDR2 SYDVKM come from the germline V gene. The CDR3 runs to 15 residues. CDR3 residues: CASRTSGEFFDEQFF.

This chain links TRBV6-1 with TRBJ1-4; TCRdb's D call of TRBD1 is untestable without DNA. This CDR3 spans 16 amino acids. Per germline, CDR1 MNHNS and CDR2 SASEGT. The CDR3 region is CASRTGQEPTNEKLFF.

The chain couples TRBV29-1 to TRBJ1-6; TCRdb indicates TRBD1, and absent DNA this call remains unverified. Looked up from germline, CDR1 is SQVTM and CDR2 is ANQGSEA. The CDR3 is 14 residues long. The CDR3 loop reads CSAGDRDGDSPLHF.

The CDR3 sequence: CATSDQGAGNYEQYF. The V gene is TRBV24-1, the J gene TRBJ2-7; with no DNA, the TCRdb D assignment of TRBD1 cannot be verified. The CDR3 has 15 residues. CDR1 and CDR2 from the germline V gene are KGHDR and SFDVKD.

The chain is built from TRBV15 and TRBJ1-3. The CDR3 sequence is 16 residues long. The V gene's germline CDR1 is LNHNV and CDR2 YYDKDF (reference sequence). The chain's CDR3 is CATSRVSVISGNTIYF.

CDR3 sequence reads: CASSIGGRKDIEQFF. V gene TRBV18 combines with J gene TRBJ2-1; TCRdb gives TRBD1 as the D gene, but with no DNA this cannot be confirmed. There are 15 residues in the CDR3. The germline gives CDR1 KGHSH, CDR2 LQKENI. Full variable domain (rest looked up from reference TRBV18 and TRBJ2-1): NAGVMQNPRHLVRRRGQEARLRCSPMKGHSHVYWYRQLPEEGLKFMVYLQKENIIDESGMPKERFSAEFPKEGPSILRIQQVVRGDSAAYFCASSIGGRKDIEQFFGPGTRLTVL.

The chain's CDR3 is CSVGGAPDTQYF. V usage is TRBV29-1 and J usage is TRBJ2-3; as DNA is missing, the TRBD1 call by TCRdb cannot be tested. The CDR3 has 12 residues. CDR1 and CDR2 from the germline V gene are SQVTM and ANQGSEA.

The rearrangement uses TRBV7-9 and TRBJ1-1; TCRdb outputs TRBD1, but without DNA this stays unchecked. CDR1 and CDR2 from the germline V gene are SEHNR and FQNEAQ (reference sequence). CDR3 length: 14 residues. CDR3 amino acids: CASSWGLFETEAFF.

V usage is TRBV19 and J usage is TRBJ2-1; TCRdb's D gene call, TRBD1, goes unchecked for lack of DNA. Germline values: CDR1 LNHDA, CDR2 SQIVND (reference sequence). This CDR3 contains 12 residues. The CDR3 reads CASSRGANEQFF.

The genes are TRBV5-1 and TRBJ1-5; without DNA, the TCRdb call of TRBD1 cannot be checked. This CDR3 has 16 amino acids. CDR1 SGHRS and CDR2 YFSETQ come from the germline V gene. CDR3 amino acids: CASSRQIQGFNQPQHF.

V gene TRBV6-2 or TRBV6-3 combines with J gene TRBJ2-7; the D call of TRBD1 rests on TCRdb alone, since no DNA is present to check it. This CDR3 has 16 amino acids. Germline V gene lookup returns CDR1 MNHEY and CDR2 SVGEGT. CDR3 loop: CASRPTPGQGRYEQYF.

J is TRBJ2-1 and V is TRBV5-1. Germline-derived CDR1 and CDR2 are SGHRS and YFSETQ. The CDR3 length is 15 residues. CDR3 amino acids: CASSRAASSYNEQFF.

This chain links TRBV27 with TRBJ1-5. Per the germline V gene, CDR1 is MNHEY and CDR2 is SMNVEV (reference sequence). The CDR3 has 14 residues. The CDR3 here is CASSQIRGNQPQHF.